Listed below are T cell receptor beta chains from one sample, sequenced in a study of CD8+ T cells in alopecia areata. The repertoire was sequenced with immunoSEQ multiplex PCR; TCRdb's copy has only in-frame clones and lacks some. The sample yields just over 150,000 clones, about three fifths seen once. The sequences come from CD4+ T cells sorted from blood, collected at week 4, from a patient treated with tofacitinib. These receptors were collected from a human donor with alopecia areata. Each CDR3 is given with its conserved first and last residue. D genes are given only for firm matches. Rows give clone size only sometimes, using once, few, many, or a class for an expanded clone.

CDR3,DNA,D,J,V,size
CASSEREMNTEAFF,TGTGCCAGCAGTGAAAGAGAGATGAACACTGAAGCTTTCTTT,.,TRBJ1-1,TRBV27,.
CSAQFDYEQYF,TGCAGTGCCCAGTTCGACTACGAGCAGTACTTC,.,TRBJ2-7,TRBV20-1,.
CASSLLSGTDYNEQFF,TGTGCCAGCAGCTTATTATCCGGGACGGACTACAATGAGCAGTTCTTC,.,TRBJ2-1,TRBV7-2,.
CASTQGPNQPQHF,TGTGCCTCTACACAGGGCCCCAATCAGCCCCAGCATTTT,.,TRBJ1-5,TRBV30,.
CSVEGGAGFSTDTQYF,TGCAGCGTTGAAGGGGGTGCGGGTTTTAGCACAGATACGCAGTATTTT,.,TRBJ2-3,TRBV29-1,few
CASSGLAGGLSYNEQFF,TGTGCCAGCTCCGGACTAGCGGGGGGACTCTCATACAATGAGCAGTTCTTC,TRBD2,TRBJ2-1,TRBV18,few
CASGRLDTGELFF,TGTGCCAGCGGTCGTCTGGACACCGGGGAGCTGTTTTTT,.,TRBJ2-2,TRBV6-1,.
CAWSGDRGEEQYF,TGTGCCTGGAGTGGGGACAGGGGCGAGGAGCAGTACTTC,TRBD1,TRBJ2-7,TRBV30,.
CASSFEGGNQPQHF,TGTGCCAGCAGCTTCGAAGGTGGCAATCAGCCCCAGCATTTT,.,TRBJ1-5,TRBV7-9,.
CSVQGSPYEQYF,TGCAGCGTTCAGGGCAGCCCCTACGAGCAGTACTTC,.,TRBJ2-7,TRBV29-1,.
CASSLGRRNTEAFF,TGTGCCAGCAGCCTGGGACGGAGGAACACTGAAGCTTTCTTT,.,TRBJ1-1,TRBV14,.
CASNSQVAYEQYF,TGTGCCAGCAATTCCCAAGTAGCCTACGAGCAGTACTTC,.,TRBJ2-7,TRBV2,once
CAWSVGGSGNTIYF,TGTGCCTGGAGTGTGGGAGGGAGTGGAAACACCATATATTTT,.,TRBJ1-3,TRBV30,.
CSVGLTWGLGTQYF,TGCAGCGTTGGCTTAACGTGGGGGCTGGGGACCCAGTACTTC,.,TRBJ2-5,TRBV29-1,once
CASSPSQGGHEQYF,TGTGCCAGCTCACCATCCCAGGGCGGCCACGAGCAGTACTTC,.,TRBJ2-7,TRBV18,.
CASSQVVSFGLTDTQYF,TGTGCCAGCAGCCAAGTTGTTAGCTTCGGCCTCACAGATACGCAGTATTTT,.,TRBJ2-3,TRBV14,few
CAWSVRGTSTGELFF,TGTGCCTGGAGTGTACGGGGGACTAGCACCGGGGAGCTGTTTTTT,TRBD2,TRBJ2-2,TRBV30,once
CAWRRALQETQYF,TGTGCCTGGAGAAGGGCCCTCCAAGAGACCCAGTACTTC,.,TRBJ2-5,TRBV30,few
CASSLKRGFNEQFF,TGTGCCAGCAGCTTGAAACGGGGTTTCAATGAGCAGTTCTTC,.,TRBJ2-1,TRBV7-2,.
CASSLASGGTYEQYF,TGCGCCAGCAGCTTGGCTAGCGGGGGTACCTACGAGCAGTACTTC,TRBD2,TRBJ2-7,TRBV5-1,.
CAWGQAQNSPLHF,TGTGCCTGGGGACAGGCGCAGAATTCACCCCTCCACTTT,TRBD1,TRBJ1-6,TRBV30,.
CASSFGDRRLDSPLHF,TGTGCCAGCAGCTTTGGGGACAGGAGATTGGATTCACCCCTCCACTTT,TRBD1,TRBJ1-6,TRBV7-9,.
CASGHPNYGYTF,TGTGCCTCGGGACACCCTAACTATGGCTACACCTTC,.,TRBJ1-2,TRBV18,few
CAISEGQPNQPQHF,TGTGCCATCAGCGAGGGACAGCCAAATCAGCCCCAGCATTTT,TRBD1,TRBJ1-5,TRBV10-3,.
CAWSGNGRLFF,TGTGCCTGGAGTGGGAATGGGAGGCTTTTCTTT,.,TRBJ1-1,TRBV30,.
CSVNKEPSNTEAFF,TGCAGCGTCAATAAGGAACCCTCGAACACTGAAGCTTTCTTT,.,TRBJ1-1,TRBV29-1,.
CASSQAGLRSPLHF,TGTGCCAGCAGCCAGGCAGGGTTGCGCTCACCCCTCCACTTT,.,TRBJ1-6,TRBV14,few
CSADLSGGEKHRELFF,TGCAGCGCCGACCTCAGCGGGGGGGAAAAACACCGGGAGCTGTTTTTT,TRBD2,TRBJ2-2,TRBV29-1,few
CASSIDSGGSDTQYF,TGTGCCAGTAGTATAGATTCGGGGGGTTCAGATACGCAGTATTTT,TRBD2,TRBJ2-3,TRBV19,.
CATSRDRGGPIGYTF,TGTGCCACCAGCAGAGATCGGGGGGGACCGATAGGCTACACCTTC,.,TRBJ1-2,TRBV15,.
CASSQTTGDEQYF,TGCGCCAGCAGTCAAACTACAGGGGACGAGCAGTACTTC,TRBD1,TRBJ2-7,TRBV23-1,once
CASSQELIAGVSYNEQFF,TGCGCCAGCAGCCAAGAGTTGATAGCGGGGGTGTCCTACAATGAGCAGTTCTTC,TRBD2,TRBJ2-1,TRBV4-3,.
CASSLTTDTQYF,TGCGCCAGCAGCTTGACAACAGATACGCAGTATTTT,.,TRBJ2-3,TRBV5-1,few
CASSLYSRGQGSSEGYTF,TGTGCCAGCAGTCTCTACTCTAGAGGACAGGGGAGTTCGGAAGGCTACACCTTC,TRBD1,TRBJ1-2,TRBV27,.
CASSRDRVRGANKNIQYF,TGTGCCAGCAGCCGGGACAGGGTGCGGGGAGCGAACAAAAACATTCAGTACTTC,TRBD1,TRBJ2-4,TRBV2,.
CSVVEGTDTQYF,TGCAGCGTTGTCGAGGGAACAGATACGCAGTATTTT,.,TRBJ2-3,TRBV29-1,few
CASSYSERGTEAFF,TGTGCCAGCAGTTATTCGGAGCGCGGCACTGAAGCTTTCTTT,.,TRBJ1-1,TRBV6-6,.
CAWSVNSWNTEAFF,TGTGCCTGGAGTGTAAACAGCTGGAACACTGAAGCTTTCTTT,.,TRBJ1-1,TRBV30,.
CASSRRTGRSSGANVLTF,TGCGCCAGCAGCAGAAGGACAGGGAGGAGCTCTGGGGCCAACGTCCTGACTTTC,TRBD1,TRBJ2-6,TRBV5-1,.
CASSLVGANVLTF,TGTGCCAGCAGCTTGGTTGGGGCCAACGTCCTGACTTTC,.,TRBJ2-6,TRBV5-4,.
CASSSRGSGANVLTF,TGTGCCAGCAGCTCCCGAGGTTCTGGGGCCAACGTCCTGACTTTC,.,TRBJ2-6,TRBV6-5,.
CSVDYAIQETQYF,TGCAGCGTTGACTACGCGATACAAGAGACCCAGTACTTC,.,TRBJ2-5,TRBV29-1,few
CSAGRGGTEAFF,TGCAGCGCCGGGCGGGGTGGCACTGAAGCTTTCTTT,.,TRBJ1-1,TRBV29-1,.
CASGLARVSYEQYF,TGTGCTAGTGGTTTGGCCCGGGTCTCCTACGAGCAGTACTTC,.,TRBJ2-7,TRBV12-5,.
CAWRGGAGNIQYF,TGTGCCTGGAGGGGGGGGGCGGGAAACATTCAGTACTTC,.,TRBJ2-4,TRBV30,.
CASSLAPQGTDTQYF,TGCGCCAGCAGCTTGGCCCCTCAGGGCACAGATACGCAGTATTTT,.,TRBJ2-3,TRBV5-1,.
CASSHPLDTEAFF,TGTGCCAGCAGCCACCCATTGGACACTGAAGCTTTCTTT,.,TRBJ1-1,TRBV4-2,.
CNASLGLTETQYF,TGCAACGCCTCCCTCGGACTAACAGAGACCCAGTACTTC,.,TRBJ2-5,TRBV29-1,.
CASSEDPGQTVAFF,TGTGCCAGCAGTGAAGATCCGGGACAGACAGTGGCTTTCTTT,TRBD1,TRBJ1-1,TRBV6-1,.
CASSLRYALPNQPQHF,TGTGCCAGCAGCTTGAGGTACGCGCTTCCCAATCAGCCCCAGCATTTT,.,TRBJ1-5,TRBV5-6,.
CASSQRQEIFTSPLHF,TGTGCCAGCAGCCAGAGACAGGAGATCTTCACTTCACCCCTCCACTTT,.,TRBJ1-6,TRBV2,.
CASSAPSGGATGANVLTF,TGTGCCAGCAGTGCTCCTAGCGGGGGGGCCACTGGGGCCAACGTCCTGACTTTC,TRBD2,TRBJ2-6,TRBV2,.